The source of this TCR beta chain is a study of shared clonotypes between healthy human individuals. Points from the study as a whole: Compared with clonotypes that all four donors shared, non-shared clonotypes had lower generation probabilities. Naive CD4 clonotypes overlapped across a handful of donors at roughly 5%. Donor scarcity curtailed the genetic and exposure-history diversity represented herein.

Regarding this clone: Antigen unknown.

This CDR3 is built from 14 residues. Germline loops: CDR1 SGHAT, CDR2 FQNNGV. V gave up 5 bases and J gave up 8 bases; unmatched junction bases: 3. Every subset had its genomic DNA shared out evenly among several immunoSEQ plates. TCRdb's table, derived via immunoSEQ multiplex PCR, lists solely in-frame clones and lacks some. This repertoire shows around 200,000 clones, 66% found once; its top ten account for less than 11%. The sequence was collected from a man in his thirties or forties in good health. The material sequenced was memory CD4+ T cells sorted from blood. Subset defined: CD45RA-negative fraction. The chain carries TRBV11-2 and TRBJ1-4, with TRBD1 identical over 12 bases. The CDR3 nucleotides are TGTGCCAGCAGCAGGGGACAGGGGGCGGAAAAACTGTTTTTT. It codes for CASSRGQGAEKLFF.